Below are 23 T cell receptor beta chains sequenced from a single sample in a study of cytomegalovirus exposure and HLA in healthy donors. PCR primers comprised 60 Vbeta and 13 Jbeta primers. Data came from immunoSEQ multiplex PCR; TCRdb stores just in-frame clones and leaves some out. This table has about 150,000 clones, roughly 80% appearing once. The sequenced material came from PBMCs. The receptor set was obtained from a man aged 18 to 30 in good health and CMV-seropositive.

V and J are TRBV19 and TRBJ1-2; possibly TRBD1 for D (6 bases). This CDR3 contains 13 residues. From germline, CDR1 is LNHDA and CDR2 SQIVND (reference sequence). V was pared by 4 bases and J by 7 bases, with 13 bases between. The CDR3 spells CASSRGGESGYTF. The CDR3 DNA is TGTGCCAGTAGTAGAGGGGGTGAGAGTGGCTACACCTTC.

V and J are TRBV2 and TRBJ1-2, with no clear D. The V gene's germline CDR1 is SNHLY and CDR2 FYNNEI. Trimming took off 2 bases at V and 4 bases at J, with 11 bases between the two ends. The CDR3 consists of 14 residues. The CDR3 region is CASSESLSAYGYTF. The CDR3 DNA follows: TGTGCCAGCAGTGAATCCCTGAGTGCCTATGGCTACACCTTC.

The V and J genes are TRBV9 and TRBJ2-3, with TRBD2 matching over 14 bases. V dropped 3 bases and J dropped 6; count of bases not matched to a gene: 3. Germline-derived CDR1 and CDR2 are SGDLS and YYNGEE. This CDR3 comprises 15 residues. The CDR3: CASSGGLAGVDTQYF. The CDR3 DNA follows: TGTGCCAGCAGCGGGGGACTAGCGGGAGTGGATACGCAGTATTTT.

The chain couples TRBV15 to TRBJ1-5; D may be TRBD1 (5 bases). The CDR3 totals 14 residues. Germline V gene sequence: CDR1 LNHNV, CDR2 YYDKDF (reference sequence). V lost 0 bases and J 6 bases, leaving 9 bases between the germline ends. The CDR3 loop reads CATSRDQGVQPQHF. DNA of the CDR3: TGTGCCACCAGCAGAGACCAGGGTGTTCAGCCCCAGCATTTT.

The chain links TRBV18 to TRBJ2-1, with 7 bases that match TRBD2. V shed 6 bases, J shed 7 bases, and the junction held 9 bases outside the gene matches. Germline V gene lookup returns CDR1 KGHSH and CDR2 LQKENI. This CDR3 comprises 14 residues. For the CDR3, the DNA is TGTGCCAGCTCTTTTGGCGGGAGCGAAAATGAGCAGTTCTTC. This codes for CASSFGGSENEQFF. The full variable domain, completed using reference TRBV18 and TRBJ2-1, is NAGVMQNPRHLVRRRGQEARLRCSPMKGHSHVYWYRQLPEEGLKFMVYLQKENIIDESGMPKERFSAEFPKEGPSILRIQQVVRGDSAAYFCASSFGGSENEQFFGPGTRLTVL.

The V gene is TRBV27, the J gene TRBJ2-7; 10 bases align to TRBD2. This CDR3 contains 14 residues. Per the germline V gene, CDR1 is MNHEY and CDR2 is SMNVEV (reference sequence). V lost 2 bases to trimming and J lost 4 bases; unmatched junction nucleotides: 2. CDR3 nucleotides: TGTGCCAGCAGTTTAAAGCGGGAGGGTTACGAGCAGTACTTC. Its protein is CASSLKREGYEQYF.

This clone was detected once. The CDR3 coding sequence is TGTGCCAGCAGTTTGGAGGGGCTACCCTACGAGCAGTACTTC. Residues: CASSLEGLPYEQYF. This chain uses TRBV28 with TRBJ2-7, with D perhaps matching TRBD2 (6 bases). Trimming took 3 bases from V and 2 from J, leaving 11 bases between them. CDR3 length equals 14 residues. Germline loops: CDR1 MDHEN, CDR2 SYDVKM.

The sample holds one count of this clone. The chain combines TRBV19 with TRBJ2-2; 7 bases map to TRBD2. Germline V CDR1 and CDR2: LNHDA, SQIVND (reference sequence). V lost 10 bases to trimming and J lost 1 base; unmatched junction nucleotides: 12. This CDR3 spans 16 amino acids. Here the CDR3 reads CATGGSRIVNTGELFF. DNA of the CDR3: TGTGCCACCGGGGGGTCGAGGATCGTGAACACCGGGGAGCTGTTTTTT. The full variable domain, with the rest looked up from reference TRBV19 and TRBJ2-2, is DGGITQSPKYLFRKEGQNVTLSCEQNLNHDAMYWYRQDPGQGLRLIYYSQIVNDFQKGDIAEGYSVSREKKESFPLTVTSAQKNPTAFYLCATGGSRIVNTGELFFGEGSRLTVL.

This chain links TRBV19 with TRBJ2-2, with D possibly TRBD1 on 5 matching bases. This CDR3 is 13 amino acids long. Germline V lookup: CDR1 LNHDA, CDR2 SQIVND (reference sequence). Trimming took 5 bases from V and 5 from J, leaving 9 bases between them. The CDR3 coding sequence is TGTGCCAGTAGTCCAGGGCGAACCGGGGAGCTGTTTTTT. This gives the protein CASSPGRTGELFF.

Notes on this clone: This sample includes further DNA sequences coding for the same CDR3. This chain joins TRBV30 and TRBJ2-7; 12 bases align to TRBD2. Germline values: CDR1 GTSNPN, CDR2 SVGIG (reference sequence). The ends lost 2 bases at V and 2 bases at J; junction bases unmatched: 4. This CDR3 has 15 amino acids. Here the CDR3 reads CAWSIGLAGTYEQYF. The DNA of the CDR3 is TGTGCCTGGAGTATCGGACTAGCGGGGACCTACGAGCAGTACTTC.

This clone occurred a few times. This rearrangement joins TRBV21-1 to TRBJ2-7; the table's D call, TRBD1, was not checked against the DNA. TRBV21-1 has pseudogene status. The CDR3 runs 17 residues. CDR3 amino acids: CASTLDLTGTGAGEQYF. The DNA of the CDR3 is TGTGCCAGCACCTTAGACTTAACCGGGACAGGGGCAGGCGAGCAGTACTTC.

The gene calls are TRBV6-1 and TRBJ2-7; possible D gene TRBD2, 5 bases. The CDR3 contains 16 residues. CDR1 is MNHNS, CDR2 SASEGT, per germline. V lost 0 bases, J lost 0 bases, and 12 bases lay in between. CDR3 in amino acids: CASSEATGTASYEQYF. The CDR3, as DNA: TGTGCCAGCAGTGAAGCGACGGGAACAGCCTCCTACGAGCAGTACTTC.

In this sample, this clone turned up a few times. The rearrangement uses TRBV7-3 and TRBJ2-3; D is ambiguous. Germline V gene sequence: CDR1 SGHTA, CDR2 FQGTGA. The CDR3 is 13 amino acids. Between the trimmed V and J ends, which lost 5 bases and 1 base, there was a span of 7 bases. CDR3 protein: CASSPPGTDTQYF. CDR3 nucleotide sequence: TGTGCCAGCAGCCCCCCGGGCACAGATACGCAGTATTTT.

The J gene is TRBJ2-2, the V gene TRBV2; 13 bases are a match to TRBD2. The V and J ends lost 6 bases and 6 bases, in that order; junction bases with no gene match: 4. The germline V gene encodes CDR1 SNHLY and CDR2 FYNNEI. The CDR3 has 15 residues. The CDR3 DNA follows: TGTGCCAGCAGCCGGACTAGCGGGAGCCCCGGGGAGCTGTTTTTT. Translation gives CASSRTSGSPGELFF.

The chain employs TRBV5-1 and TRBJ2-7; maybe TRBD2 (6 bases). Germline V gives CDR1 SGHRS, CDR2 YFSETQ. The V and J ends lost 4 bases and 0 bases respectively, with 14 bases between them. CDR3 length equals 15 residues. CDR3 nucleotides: TGCGCCAGCAGCCCGCGAGTGCGGGACTCCTACGAGCAGTACTTC. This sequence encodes CASSPRVRDSYEQYF.

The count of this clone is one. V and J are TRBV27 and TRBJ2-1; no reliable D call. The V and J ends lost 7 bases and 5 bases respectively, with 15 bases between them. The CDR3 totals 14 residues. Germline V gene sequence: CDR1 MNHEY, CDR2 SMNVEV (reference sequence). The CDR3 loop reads CASKTRSAHNEQFF. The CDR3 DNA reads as TGTGCCAGCAAAACCCGATCTGCGCACAATGAGCAGTTCTTC.

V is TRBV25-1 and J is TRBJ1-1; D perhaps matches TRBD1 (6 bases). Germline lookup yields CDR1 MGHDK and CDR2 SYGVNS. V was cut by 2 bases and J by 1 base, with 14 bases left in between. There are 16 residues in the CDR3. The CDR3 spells CASSESRGLRNTEAFF. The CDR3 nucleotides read TGTGCCAGCAGTGAAAGCAGGGGTCTCCGGAACACTGAAGCTTTCTTT.

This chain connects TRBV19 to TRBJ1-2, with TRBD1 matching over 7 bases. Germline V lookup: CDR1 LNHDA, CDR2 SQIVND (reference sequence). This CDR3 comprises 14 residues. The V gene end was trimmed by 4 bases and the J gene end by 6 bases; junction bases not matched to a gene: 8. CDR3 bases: TGTGCCAGTAGTACCCTTGGCAGGGGGGATGGCTACACCTTC. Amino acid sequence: CASSTLGRGDGYTF.

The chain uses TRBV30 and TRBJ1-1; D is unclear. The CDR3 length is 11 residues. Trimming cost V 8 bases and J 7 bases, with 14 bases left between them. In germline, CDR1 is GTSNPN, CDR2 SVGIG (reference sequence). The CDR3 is CARRSYREAFF. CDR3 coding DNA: TGTGCCCGCCGAAGCTACCGTGAAGCTTTCTTT.

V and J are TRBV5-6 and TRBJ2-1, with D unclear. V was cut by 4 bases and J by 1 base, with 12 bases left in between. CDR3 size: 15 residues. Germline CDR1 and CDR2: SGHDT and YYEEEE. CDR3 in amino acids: CASSPAPQSYNEQFF. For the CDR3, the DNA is TGTGCCAGCAGCCCGGCCCCACAGTCCTACAATGAGCAGTTCTTC.

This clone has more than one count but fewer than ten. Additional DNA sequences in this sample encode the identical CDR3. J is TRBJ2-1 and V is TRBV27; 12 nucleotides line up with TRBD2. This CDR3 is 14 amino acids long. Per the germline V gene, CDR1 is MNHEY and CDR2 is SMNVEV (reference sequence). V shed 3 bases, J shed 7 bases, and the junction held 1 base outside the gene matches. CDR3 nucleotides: TGTGCCAGCAGTTTGGGACTAGCGGGTAATGAGCAGTTCTTC. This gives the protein CASSLGLAGNEQFF.

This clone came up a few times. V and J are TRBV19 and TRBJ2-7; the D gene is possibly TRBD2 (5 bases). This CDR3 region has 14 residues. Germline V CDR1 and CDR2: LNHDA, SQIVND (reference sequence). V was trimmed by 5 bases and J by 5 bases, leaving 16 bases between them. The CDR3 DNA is TGTGCCAGTAGTCCCCGAGGGCCGTCCCACGAGCAGTACTTC. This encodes CASSPRGPSHEQYF.

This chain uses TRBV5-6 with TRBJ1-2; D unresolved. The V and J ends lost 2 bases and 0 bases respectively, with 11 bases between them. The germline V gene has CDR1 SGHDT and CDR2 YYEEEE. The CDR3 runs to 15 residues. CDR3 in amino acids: CASSFRGYPNYGYTF. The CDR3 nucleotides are TGTGCCAGCAGCTTTCGAGGCTACCCTAACTATGGCTACACCTTC.